This TCR beta chain was sequenced in a study of T cell responses to AZD1222 COVID-19 vaccine (dated by TCRdb to the early 2020s). Some background on the complete study: AZD1222 recipients whose second dose came at about 4 weeks and those whose second dose came at about 12 weeks were combined into one group, since spike-specific TCR depth and breadth did not differ between the two schedules. Trial participants were enrolled by age into subgroups of 18-55, 56-69 and 70-plus years, and about 150, 27 and 61 TCR-sequenced participants, respectively, were included in these subgroups. A total of around 240 trial participants underwent TCR sequencing, of whom nearly 210 had received two doses of AZD1222 and some 25 had received two doses of the MenACWY control vaccine.

The CDR3 regions of human TCRbeta chains were analyzed by immunosequencing. The original pipeline was this. Repertoire TCRs were matched against a reference library of SARS-CoV-2-specific TCRs generated with the MIRA antigen-specificity platform. Breadth was defined as the fraction of unique TCRs that were SARS-CoV-2-associated, and depth was defined as the fraction of total T cells that were SARS-CoV-2-associated. Using the MIRA data, each spike-specific TCR was assigned both to the spike region to which the TCR was reactive and to a CD4 or CD8 class. Log10-transformed breadth and depth values were compared by one-way ANOVA with Sidak's multiple comparisons tests. TCRdb obtained this table from immuneACCESS and retained in-frame rearrangements with V and J assigned. These tables miss some clones; where compared with another copy, unresolved V genes account for less than half of the shortfall, and the remainder is unexplained. That table gives V, J and clone size, and the DNA gave D and trimming. Recorded for this sample are around 130,000 clones; 91% of them occurred a single time. The top ten clonotypes cover roughly 5% of the sample.

The paper as a whole reports these results and caveats: After two AZD1222 doses, both the breadth and the depth of spike-specific TCRs were significantly higher than at day 0 and than in MenACWY recipients. Only five or six AZD1222 recipients were SARS-CoV-2 seropositive at baseline, limiting conclusions about previously exposed vaccinees. The 56-69-year group was small, and its depth increase did not reach significance, likely because of low power. Reportedly, close to half of the unique spike-specific TCRs recognized epitopes lying outside the regions that are mutated in the B.1.351 and B.1.1.7 variants. Most participants were white British and females outnumbered males, and the authors suggested that clonal diversity may have been underestimated. Because no samples from the day 14 peak response were available, repertoires could be characterized only after the peak T cell response. The whole spike protein was spanned by vaccine-associated CD4 TCRs, and dominant responses were seen in regions 160-218 and 743-854.

Worth noting for this clone: Its antigen specificity is not known. The sample holds no much larger clone one base away, and base qualities are not on file.

Via the germline V gene (reference sequence), CDR1 is SEHNR and CDR2 FQNEAQ. Deletion took 8 bases off V and 0 bases off J, with a span of 10 bases between the germline ends. The CDR3 sequence holds 13 residues, the cysteine and phenylalanine included. Of the read, only the CDR3 DNA is kept; its 39 bases are in frame from base 1. What the time point label conveys for this sample: baseline before first vaccination. Vaccinee samples were obtained from the UK trials COV001 and COV002, which included a single-blind randomized controlled phase 2/3 trial of AZD1222 (ChAdOx1 nCoV-19) in healthy adults. Trial participant PBMC samples were collected at day 0 and day 28 after the second dose for TCRbeta chain sequencing.

Sequences were derived from peripheral blood, sampled on day 0 of AZD1222 vaccination. Recombination linked TRBV7-9 to TRBJ1-1, with the D gene call left open. The sequence was collected from an adult in good health. This receptor carries the CDR3 CASPASLNTEAFF. The nucleotide sequence reads TGTGCCAGCCCCGCCAGTCTGAACACTGAAGCTTTCTTT. The CDR3 plus the reference TRBV7-9 and TRBJ1-1 genes for the other parts give the full variable domain: DTGVSQNPRHKITKRGQNVTFRCDPISEHNRLYWYRQTLGQGPEFLTYFQNEAQLEKSRLLSDRFSAERPKGSFSTLEIQRTEQGDSAMYLCASPASLNTEAFFGQGTRLTVV.